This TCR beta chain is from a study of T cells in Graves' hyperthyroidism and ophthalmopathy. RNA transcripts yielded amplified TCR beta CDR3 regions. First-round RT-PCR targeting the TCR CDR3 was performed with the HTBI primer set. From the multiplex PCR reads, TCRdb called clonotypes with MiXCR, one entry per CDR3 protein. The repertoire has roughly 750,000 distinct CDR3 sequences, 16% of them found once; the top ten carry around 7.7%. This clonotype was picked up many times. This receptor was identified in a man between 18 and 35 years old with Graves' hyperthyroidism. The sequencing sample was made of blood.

CDR3 sequence (DNA): TGTGCCAGCAGTGATGAGACAGGGAGGAATCAGCCCCAGCATTTT. Protein product: CASSDETGRNQPQHF. The gene calls are TRBV6-1 and TRBJ1-5, with TRBD1 identical over 7 bases. There are 15 residues in the CDR3. J was trimmed by 4 bases and V by 3 bases; bases with no gene match: 6. Germline loops: CDR1 MNHNS, CDR2 SASEGT.